This T cell receptor beta chain was sequenced for a study of Ad26.COV2.S vaccination and SARS-CoV-2 variants. Assay: immunoSEQ multiplex PCR; the TCRdb copy retains only in-frame clones and omits some. Here the sample spans approximately 420,000 clones, roughly nine tenths being singletons. V lost 7 bases and J lost 2, with 7 bases in between. The germline V gene encodes CDR1 SNHLY and CDR2 FYNNEI. The CDR3 is 12 amino acids. This sample's treatment: roughly 20 received Ad26.COV2.S at low or high dose, single or two shots; 5 received placebo; per-sample allocation not given. Each sample was drawn 63 days after the first injection (of vaccine or placebo).

This rearrangement joins TRBV2 to TRBJ2-3; D not certain. This material consisted of peripheral blood, taken in a trial of Ad26.COV2.S vaccine versus placebo. This TCR was recovered from a person aged 18-60 years who received the Ad26.COV2.S COVID-19 vaccine or a placebo. The chain's CDR3 is CASKPHTDTQYF. As DNA, the CDR3 is TGTGCCAGCAAACCTCACACAGATACGCAGTATTTT.